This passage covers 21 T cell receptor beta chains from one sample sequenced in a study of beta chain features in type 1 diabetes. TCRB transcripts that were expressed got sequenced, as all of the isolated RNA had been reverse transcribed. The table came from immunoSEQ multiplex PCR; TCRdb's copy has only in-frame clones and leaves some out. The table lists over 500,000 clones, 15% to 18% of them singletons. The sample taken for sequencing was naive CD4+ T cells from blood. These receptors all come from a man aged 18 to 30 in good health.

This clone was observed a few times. In nucleotides, the CDR3 is TGTGCCAGCAGTTCCTCCGGGACAGGGGCCCACGAGCAGTACTTC. It specifies CASSSSGTGAHEQYF. The V gene is TRBV6-5, the J gene TRBJ2-7; TRBD1 matches 10 bases. Germline V gene sequence: CDR1 MNHEY, CDR2 SVGAGI. Trimming cost V 4 bases and J 5 bases; bases outside gene matches: 8. There are 15 residues in the CDR3.

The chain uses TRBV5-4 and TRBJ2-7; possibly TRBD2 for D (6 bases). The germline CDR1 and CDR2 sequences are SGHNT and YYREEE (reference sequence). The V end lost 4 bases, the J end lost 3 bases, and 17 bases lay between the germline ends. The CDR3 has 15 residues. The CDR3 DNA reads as TGTGCCAGCAGCCCAGATTCTAGCGTTCACTACGAGCAGTACTTC. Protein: CASSPDSSVHYEQYF.

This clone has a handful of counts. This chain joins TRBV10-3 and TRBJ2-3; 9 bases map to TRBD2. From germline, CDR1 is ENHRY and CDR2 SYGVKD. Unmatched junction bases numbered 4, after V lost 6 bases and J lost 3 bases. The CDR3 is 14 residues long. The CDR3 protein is CAIRAGGPTDTQYF. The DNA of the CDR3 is TGTGCCATCAGGGCGGGGGGGCCGACAGATACGCAGTATTTT.

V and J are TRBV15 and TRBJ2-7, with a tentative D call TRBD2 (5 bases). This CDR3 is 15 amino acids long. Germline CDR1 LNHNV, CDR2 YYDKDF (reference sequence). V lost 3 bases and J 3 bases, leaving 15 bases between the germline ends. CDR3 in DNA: TGTGCCACCAGCAGGGAGCTCGGCGCGGGCTACGAGCAGTACTTC. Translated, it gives CATSRELGAGYEQYF.

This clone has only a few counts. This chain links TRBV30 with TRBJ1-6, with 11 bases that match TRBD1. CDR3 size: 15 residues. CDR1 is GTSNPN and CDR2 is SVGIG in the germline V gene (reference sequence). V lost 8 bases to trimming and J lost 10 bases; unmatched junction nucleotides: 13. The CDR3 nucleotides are TGTGCCGGACATCGGCCGGGACAGGGGGAATCACCCCTCCACTTT. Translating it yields CAGHRPGQGESPLHF.

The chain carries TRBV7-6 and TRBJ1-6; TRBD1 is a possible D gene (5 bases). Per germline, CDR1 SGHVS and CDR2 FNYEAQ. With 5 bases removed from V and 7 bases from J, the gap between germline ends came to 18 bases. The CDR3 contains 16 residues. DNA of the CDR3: TGTGCCAGCAGCCAGGGACTTCTAACCGGGAATTCACCCCTCCACTTT. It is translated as CASSQGLLTGNSPLHF. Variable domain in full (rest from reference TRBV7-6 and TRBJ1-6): GAGVSQSPRYKVTKRGQDVALRCDPISGHVSLYWYRQALGQGPEFLTYFNYEAQQDKSGLPNDRFSAERPEGSISTLTIQRTEQRDSAMYRCASSQGLLTGNSPLHFGNGTRLTVT.

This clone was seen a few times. The CDR3 sequence: CASSSVRGNSPLHF. The CDR3 bases are TGTGCCAGCAGCTCTGTTCGAGGAAATTCACCCCTCCACTTT. The genes are TRBV7-9 and TRBJ1-6; D gene uncertain. V was trimmed by 4 bases and J by 7 bases, leaving 11 bases between them. The CDR3 is made up of 14 amino acids. Germline V lookup: CDR1 SEHNR, CDR2 FQNEAQ (reference sequence).

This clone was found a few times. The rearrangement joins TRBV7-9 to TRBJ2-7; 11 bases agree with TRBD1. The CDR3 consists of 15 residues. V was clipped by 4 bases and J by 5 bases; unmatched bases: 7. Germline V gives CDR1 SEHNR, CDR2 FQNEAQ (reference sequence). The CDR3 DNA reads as TGTGCCAGCAGCTACGGACAGGGGGCCCTCAACGAGCAGTACTTC. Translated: CASSYGQGALNEQYF.

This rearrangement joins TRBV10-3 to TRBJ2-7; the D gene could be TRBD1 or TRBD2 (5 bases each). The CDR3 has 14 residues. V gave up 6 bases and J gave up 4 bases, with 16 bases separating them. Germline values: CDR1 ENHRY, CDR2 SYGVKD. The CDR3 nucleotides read TGTGCCATCAGCCGGGGACCCGAGAGGTACGAGCAGTACTTC. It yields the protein CAISRGPERYEQYF.

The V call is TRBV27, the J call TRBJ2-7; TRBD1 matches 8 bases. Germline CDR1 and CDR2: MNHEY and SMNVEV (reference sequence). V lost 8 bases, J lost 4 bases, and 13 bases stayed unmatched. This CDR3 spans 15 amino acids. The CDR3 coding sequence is TGTGCCAGCGCCGGACAGGGCCTGGGGGAGTACGAGCAGTACTTC. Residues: CASAGQGLGEYEQYF.

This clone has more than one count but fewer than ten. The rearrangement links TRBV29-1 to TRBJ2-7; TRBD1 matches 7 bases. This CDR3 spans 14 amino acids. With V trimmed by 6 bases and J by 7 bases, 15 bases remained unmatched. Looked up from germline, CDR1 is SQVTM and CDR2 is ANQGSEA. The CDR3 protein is CSVLPRDSPLEQYF. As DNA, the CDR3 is TGCAGCGTATTACCCCGGGACAGCCCTCTGGAGCAGTACTTC.

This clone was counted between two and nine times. The CDR3 DNA reads TGTGCCAGCAGCCAGCAGGGAGCTAACTATGGCTACACCTTC. Amino acid sequence: CASSQQGANYGYTF. The V call is TRBV11-2, the J call TRBJ1-2, with D possibly being TRBD1 (5 bases). V lost 5 bases and J 0 bases, leaving 10 bases between the germline ends. There are 14 residues in the CDR3. Germline loops: CDR1 SGHAT, CDR2 FQNNGV.

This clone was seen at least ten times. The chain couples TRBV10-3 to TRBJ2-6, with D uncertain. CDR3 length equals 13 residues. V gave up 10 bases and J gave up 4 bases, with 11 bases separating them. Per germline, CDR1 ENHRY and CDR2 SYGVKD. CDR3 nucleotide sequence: TGTGCCAACCACCCGGAGGGGGCCAACGTCCTGACTTTC. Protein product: CANHPEGANVLTF.

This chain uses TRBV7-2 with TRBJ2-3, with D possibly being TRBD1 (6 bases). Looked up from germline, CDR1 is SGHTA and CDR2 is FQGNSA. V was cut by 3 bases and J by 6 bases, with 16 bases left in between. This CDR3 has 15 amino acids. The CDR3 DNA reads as TGTGCCAGCAGCTTCGGGCAACCAGGGGTTGATACGCAGTATTTT. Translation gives CASSFGQPGVDTQYF.

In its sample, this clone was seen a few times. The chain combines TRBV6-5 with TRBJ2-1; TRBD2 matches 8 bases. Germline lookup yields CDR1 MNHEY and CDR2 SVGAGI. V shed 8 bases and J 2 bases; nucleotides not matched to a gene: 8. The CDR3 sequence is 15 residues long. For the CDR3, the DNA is TGTGCCAGCTTTCAAGGCGGGAGGACCTACAATGAGCAGTTCTTC. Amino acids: CASFQGGRTYNEQFF.

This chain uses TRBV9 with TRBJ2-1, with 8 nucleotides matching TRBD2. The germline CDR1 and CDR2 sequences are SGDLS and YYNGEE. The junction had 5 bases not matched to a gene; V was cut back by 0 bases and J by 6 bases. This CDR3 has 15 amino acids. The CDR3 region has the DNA TGTGCCAGCAGCGTAGTTACTAGCGGCATCAATGAGCAGTTCTTC. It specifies CASSVVTSGINEQFF. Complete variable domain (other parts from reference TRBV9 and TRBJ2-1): DSGVTQTPKHLITATGQRVTLRCSPRSGDLSVYWYQQSLDQGLQFLIQYYNGEERAKGNILERFSAQQFPDLHSELNLSSLELGDSALYFCASSVVTSGINEQFFGPGTRLTVL.

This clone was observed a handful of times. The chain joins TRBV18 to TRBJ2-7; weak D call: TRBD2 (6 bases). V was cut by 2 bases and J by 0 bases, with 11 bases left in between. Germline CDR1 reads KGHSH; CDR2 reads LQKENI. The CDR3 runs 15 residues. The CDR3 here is CASSPAAGSSYEQYF. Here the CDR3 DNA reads TGTGCCAGCTCACCAGCAGCGGGTAGCTCCTACGAGCAGTACTTC. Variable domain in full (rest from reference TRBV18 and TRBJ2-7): NAGVMQNPRHLVRRRGQEARLRCSPMKGHSHVYWYRQLPEEGLKFMVYLQKENIIDESGMPKERFSAEFPKEGPSILRIQQVVRGDSAAYFCASSPAAGSSYEQYFGPGTRLTVT.

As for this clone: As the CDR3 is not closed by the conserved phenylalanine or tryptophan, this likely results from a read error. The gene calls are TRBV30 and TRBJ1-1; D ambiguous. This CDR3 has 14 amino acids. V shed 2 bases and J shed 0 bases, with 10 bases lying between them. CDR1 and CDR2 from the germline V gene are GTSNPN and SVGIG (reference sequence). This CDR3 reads CAWSPGIVNTEAFS. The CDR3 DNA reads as TGTGCCTGGAGTCCTGGGATCGTGAACACTGAAGCTTTCTCT.

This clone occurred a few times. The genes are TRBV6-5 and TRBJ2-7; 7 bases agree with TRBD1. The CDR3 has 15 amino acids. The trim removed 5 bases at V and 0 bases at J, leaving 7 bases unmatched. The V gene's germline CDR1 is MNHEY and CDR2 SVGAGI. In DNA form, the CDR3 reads TGTGCCAGCAGTCGGGAAGACAGGGTCTCCTACGAGCAGTACTTC. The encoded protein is CASSREDRVSYEQYF.

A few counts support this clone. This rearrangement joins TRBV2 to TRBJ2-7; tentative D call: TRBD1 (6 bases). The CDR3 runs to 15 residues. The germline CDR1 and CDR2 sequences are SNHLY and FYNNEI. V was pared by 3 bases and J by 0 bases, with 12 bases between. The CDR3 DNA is TGTGCCAGCAGTGAGACAGGCTTCAGCTCCTACGAGCAGTACTTC. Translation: CASSETGFSSYEQYF.

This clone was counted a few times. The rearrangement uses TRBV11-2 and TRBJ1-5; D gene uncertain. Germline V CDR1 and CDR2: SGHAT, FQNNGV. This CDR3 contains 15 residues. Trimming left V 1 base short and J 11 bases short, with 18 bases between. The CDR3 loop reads CASSLAGGPHMTQHF. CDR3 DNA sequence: TGTGCCAGCAGCTTAGCCGGCGGTCCTCATATGACCCAGCATTTT.